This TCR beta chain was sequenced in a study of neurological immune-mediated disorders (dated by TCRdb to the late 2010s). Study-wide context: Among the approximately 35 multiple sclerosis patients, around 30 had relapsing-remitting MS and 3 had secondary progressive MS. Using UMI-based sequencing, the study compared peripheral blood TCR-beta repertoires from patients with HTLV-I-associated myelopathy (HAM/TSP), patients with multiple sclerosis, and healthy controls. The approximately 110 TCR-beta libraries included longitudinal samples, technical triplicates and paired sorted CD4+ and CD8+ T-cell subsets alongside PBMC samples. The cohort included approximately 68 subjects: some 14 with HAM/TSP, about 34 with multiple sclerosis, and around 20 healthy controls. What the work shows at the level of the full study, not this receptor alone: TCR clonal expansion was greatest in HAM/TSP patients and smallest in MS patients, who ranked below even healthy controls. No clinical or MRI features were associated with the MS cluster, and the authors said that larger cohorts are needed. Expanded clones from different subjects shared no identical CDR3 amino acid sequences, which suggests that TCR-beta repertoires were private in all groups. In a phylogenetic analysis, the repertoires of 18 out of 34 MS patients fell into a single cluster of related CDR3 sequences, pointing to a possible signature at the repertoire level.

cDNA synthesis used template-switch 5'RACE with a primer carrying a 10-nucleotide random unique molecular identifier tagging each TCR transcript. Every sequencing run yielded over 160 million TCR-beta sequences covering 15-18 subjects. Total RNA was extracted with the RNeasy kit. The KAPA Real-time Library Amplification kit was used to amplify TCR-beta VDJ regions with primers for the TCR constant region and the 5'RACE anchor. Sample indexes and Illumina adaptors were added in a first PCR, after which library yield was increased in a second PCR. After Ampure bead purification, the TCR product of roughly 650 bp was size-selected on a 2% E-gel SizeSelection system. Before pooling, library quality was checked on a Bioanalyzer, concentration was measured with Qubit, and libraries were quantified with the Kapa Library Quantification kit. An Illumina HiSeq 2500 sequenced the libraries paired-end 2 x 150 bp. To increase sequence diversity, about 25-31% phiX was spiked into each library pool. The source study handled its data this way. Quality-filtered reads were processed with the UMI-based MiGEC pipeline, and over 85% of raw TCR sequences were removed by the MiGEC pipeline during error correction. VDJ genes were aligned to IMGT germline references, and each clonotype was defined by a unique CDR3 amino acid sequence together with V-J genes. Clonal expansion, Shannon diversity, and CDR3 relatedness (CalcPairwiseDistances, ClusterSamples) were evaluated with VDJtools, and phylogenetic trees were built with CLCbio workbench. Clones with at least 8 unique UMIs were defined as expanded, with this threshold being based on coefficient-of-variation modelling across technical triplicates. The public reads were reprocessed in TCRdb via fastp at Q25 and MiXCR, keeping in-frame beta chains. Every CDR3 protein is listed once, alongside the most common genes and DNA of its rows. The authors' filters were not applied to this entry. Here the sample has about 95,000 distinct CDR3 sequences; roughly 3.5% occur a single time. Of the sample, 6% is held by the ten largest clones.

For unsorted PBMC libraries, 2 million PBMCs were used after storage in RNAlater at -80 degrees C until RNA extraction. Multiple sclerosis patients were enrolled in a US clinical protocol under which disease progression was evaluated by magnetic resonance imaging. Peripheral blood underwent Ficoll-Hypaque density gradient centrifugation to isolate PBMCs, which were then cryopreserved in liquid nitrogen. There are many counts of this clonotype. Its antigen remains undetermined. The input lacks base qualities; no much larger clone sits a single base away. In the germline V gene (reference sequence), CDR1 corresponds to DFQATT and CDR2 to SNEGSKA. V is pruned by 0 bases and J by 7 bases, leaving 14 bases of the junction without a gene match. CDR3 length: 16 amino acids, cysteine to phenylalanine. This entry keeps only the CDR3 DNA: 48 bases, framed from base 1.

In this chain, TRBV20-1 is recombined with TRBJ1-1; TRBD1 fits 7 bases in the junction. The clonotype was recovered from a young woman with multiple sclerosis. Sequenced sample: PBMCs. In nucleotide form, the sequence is TGCAGTGCTAGAGATCGGAGTTGGCAGGGGGTAGGTGAAGCTTTCTTT. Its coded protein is CSARDRSWQGVGEAFF.